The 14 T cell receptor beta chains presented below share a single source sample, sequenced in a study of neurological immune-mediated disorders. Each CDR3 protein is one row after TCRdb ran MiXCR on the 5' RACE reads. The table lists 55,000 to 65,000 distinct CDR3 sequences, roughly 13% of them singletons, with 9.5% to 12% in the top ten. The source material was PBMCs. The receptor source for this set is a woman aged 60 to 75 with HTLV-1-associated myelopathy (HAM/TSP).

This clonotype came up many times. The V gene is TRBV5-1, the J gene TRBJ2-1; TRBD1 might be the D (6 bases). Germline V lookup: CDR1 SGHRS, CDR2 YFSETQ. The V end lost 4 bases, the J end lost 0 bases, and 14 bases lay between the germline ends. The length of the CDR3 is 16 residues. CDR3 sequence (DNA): TGCGCCAGCAGCCCCCAGGGGTCGAGCTCCTACAATGAGCAGTTCTTC. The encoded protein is CASSPQGSSSYNEQFF.

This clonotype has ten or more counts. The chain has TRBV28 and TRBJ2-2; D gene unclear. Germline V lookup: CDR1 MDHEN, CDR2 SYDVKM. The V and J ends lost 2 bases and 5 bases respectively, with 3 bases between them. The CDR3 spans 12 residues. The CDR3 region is CASSLRTGELFF. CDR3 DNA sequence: TGTGCCAGCAGTTTAAGGACCGGGGAGCTGTTTTTT.

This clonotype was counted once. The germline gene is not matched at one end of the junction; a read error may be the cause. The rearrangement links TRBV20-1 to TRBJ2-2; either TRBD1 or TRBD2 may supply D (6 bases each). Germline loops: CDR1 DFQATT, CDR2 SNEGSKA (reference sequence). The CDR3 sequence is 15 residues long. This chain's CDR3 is CSARAPTGGTRELFF. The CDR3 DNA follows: TGCAGTGCTAGAGCCCCTACCGGGGGCACCAGGGAGCTGTTTTTT.

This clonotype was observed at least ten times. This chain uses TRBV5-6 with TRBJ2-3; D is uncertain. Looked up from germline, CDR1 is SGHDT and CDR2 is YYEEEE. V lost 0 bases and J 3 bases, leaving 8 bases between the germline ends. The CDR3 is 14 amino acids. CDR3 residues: CASSLDGKTDTQYF. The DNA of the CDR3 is TGTGCCAGCAGCTTGGACGGCAAAACAGATACGCAGTATTTT.

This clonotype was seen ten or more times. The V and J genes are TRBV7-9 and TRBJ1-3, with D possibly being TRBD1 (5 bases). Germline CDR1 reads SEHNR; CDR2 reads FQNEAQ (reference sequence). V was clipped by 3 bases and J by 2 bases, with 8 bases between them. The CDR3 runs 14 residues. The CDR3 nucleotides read TGTGCCAGCAGCTTCCAGGGAGCTGGAAACACCATATATTTT. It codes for CASSFQGAGNTIYF.

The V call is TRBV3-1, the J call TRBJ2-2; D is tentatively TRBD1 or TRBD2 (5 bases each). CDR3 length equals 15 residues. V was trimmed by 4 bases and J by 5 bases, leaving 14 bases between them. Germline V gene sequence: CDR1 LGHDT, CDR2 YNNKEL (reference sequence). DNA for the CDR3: TGTGCCAGCAGCCCCGGCAGGGCGGGTACCGGGGAGCTGTTTTTT. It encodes CASSPGRAGTGELFF.

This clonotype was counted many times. In nucleotides, the CDR3 is TGTGCCAGCAGTGCTCTCGGGACAGGGGATACCGGGGAGCTGTTTTTT. Residues: CASSALGTGDTGELFF. This rearrangement joins TRBV12-3 or TRBV12-4 to TRBJ2-2, with 10 bases identical to TRBD1. The V gene end was trimmed by 5 bases and the J gene end by 5 bases; junction bases not matched to a gene: 8. The CDR3 runs 16 residues.

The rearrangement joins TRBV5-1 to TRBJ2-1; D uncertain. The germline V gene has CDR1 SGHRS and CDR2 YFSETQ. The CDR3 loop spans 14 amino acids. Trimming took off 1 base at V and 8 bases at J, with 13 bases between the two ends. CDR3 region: CASSLPSGFDEQFF. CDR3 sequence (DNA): TGCGCCAGCAGCTTGCCGTCAGGTTTCGATGAGCAGTTCTTC.

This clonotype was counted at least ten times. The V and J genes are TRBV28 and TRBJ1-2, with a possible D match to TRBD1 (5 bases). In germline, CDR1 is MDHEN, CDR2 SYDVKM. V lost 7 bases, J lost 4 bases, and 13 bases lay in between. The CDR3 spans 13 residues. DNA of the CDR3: TGTGCCAGCACCGGGGCGGGTCCCTATGGCTACACCTTC. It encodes CASTGAGPYGYTF.

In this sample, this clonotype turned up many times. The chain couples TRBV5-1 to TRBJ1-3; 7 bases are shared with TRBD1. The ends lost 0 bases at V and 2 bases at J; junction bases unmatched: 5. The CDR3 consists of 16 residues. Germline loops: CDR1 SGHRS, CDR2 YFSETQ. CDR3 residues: CASSLAGDSTGNTIYF. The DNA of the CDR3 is TGCGCCAGCAGCTTGGCCGGGGACAGCACTGGAAACACCATATATTTT.

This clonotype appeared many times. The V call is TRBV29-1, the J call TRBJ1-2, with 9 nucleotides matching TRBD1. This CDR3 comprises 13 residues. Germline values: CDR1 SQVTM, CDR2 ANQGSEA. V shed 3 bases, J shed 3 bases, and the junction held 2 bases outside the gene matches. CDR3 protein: CSVDGDRDYGYTF. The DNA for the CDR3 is TGCAGCGTTGATGGGGACAGGGACTATGGCTACACCTTC.

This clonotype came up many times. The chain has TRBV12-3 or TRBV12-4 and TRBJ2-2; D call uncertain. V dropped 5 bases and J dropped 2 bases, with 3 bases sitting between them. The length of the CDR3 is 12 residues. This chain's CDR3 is CASSPNTGELFF. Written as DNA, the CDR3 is TGTGCCAGCAGTCCTAACACCGGGGAGCTGTTTTTT.

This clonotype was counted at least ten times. The CDR3 sequence: CSASIGTVNTEAFF. CDR3 nucleotide sequence: TGCAGTGCTAGCATCGGGACAGTGAACACTGAAGCTTTCTTT. The V call is TRBV20-1, the J call TRBJ1-1; 7 bases match TRBD1. V was pared by 3 bases and J by 0 bases, with 4 bases of the junction left unmatched. This CDR3 spans 14 amino acids. Germline V gene sequence: CDR1 DFQATT, CDR2 SNEGSKA (reference sequence).

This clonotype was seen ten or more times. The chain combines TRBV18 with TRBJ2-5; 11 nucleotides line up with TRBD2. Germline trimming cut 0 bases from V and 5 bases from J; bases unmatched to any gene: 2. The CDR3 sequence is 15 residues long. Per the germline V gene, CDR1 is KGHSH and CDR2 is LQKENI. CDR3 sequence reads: CASSPPTSGMETQYF. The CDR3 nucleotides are TGTGCCAGCTCACCACCGACTAGCGGGATGGAGACCCAGTACTTC.